This TCR beta chain originates from a study of blood T cell repertoires in COVID-19. Study-wide context: The United States, Italy and Spain provided the acute and convalescent COVID-19 samples. PBMCs, B-cell-depleted T cells, or T cells provided the cDNA or gDNA that made up the material.

Per the original methods: Estimated nucleated cell counts came from reference gene primer amplification. Some clones are missing from TCRdb's copy, which holds only in-frame ones; the method was immunoSEQ multiplex PCR. The V and J calls and clone size were taken over from that table, and D and trimming were inferred from the DNA. Found here are some 82,000 clones, 80% to 85% of them singletons; the top ten hold approximately 40%. Germline CDR1 reads MNHEY; CDR2 reads SMNVEV (reference sequence). The CDR3 has 15 amino acids. The junction had 9 bases not matched to a gene; V was cut back by 7 bases and J by 4 bases.

The TCR comes from an older man with acute or convalescent COVID-19. The specimen was peripheral blood. The chain recombines TRBV27 with TRBJ2-3, with TRBD2 matching 9 bases. DNA of the CDR3: TGTGCCAGCAAGGGGGGACTAGCCGAACCAGATACGCAGTATTTT. Protein product: CASKGGLAEPDTQYF.